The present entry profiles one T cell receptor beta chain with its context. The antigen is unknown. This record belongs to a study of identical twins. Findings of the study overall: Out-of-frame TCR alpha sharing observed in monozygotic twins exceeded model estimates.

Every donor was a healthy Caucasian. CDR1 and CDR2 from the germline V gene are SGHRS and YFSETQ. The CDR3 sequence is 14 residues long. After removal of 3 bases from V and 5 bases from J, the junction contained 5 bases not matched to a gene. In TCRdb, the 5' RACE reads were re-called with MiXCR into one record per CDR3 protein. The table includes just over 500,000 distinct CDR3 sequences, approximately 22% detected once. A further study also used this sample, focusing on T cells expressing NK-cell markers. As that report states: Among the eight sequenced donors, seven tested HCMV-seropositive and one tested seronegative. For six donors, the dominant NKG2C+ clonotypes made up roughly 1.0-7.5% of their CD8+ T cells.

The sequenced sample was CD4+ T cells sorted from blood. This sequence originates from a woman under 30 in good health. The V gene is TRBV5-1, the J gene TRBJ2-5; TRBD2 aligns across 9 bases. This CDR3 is CASSWGLAGETQYF. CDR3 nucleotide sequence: TGCGCCAGCAGCTGGGGACTAGCAGGCGAGACCCAGTACTTC.